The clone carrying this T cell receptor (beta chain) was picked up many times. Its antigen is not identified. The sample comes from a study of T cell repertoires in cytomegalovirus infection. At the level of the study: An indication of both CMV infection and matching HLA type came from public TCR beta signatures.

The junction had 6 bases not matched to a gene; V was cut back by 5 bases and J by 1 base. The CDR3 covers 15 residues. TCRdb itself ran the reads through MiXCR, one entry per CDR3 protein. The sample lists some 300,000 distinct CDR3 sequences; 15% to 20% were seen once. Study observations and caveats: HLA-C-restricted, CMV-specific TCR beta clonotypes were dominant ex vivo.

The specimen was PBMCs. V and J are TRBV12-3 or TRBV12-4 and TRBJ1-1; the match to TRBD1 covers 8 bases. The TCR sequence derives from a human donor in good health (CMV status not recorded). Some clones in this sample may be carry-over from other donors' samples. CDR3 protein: CASSPAGGANTEAFF. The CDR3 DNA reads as TGTGCCAGCAGTCCTGCAGGGGGCGCGAACACTGAAGCTTTCTTT.